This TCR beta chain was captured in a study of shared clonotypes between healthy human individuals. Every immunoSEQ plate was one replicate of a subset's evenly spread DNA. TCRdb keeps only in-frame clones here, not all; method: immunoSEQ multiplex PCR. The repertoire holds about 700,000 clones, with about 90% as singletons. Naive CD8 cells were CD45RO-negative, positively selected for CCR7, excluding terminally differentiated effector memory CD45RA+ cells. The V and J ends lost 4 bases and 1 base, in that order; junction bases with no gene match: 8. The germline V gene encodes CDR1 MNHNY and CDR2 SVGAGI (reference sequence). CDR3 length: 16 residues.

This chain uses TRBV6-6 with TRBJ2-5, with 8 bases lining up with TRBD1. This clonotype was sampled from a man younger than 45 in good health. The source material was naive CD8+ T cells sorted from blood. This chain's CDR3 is CASSFLDRGIQETQYF. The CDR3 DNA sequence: TGTGCCAGCAGTTTTCTTGACAGGGGCATCCAAGAGACCCAGTACTTC.